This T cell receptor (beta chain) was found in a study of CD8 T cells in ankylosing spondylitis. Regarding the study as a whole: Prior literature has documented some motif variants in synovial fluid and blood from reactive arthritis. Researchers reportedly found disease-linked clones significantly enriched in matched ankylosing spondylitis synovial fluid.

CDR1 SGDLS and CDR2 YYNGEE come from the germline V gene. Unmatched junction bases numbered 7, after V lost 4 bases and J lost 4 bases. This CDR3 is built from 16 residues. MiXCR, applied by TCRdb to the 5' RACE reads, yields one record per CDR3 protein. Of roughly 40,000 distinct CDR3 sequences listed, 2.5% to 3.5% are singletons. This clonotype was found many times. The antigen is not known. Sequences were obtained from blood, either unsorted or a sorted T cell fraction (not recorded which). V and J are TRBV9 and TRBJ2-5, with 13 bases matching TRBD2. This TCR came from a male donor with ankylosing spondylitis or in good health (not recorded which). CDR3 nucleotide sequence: TGTGCCAGCAGCATTGGACTAGCGGGAGATGGAGAGACCCAGTACTTC. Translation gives CASSIGLAGDGETQYF.